This TCR beta chain was sequenced during a study of blood T cell repertoires in COVID-19. Study at large: T cells, B-cell-depleted T cells, or PBMCs provided the cDNA or gDNA that served as material.

Recovery among Cohort 3 donors was established by two negative PCRs, clearance, or symptom resolution. This clone was seen a handful of times. This table comes from immunoSEQ multiplex PCR, and its TCRdb copy is limited to in-frame clones, with some not included. The sample lists about 300,000 clones; just over 85% were seen once. The TCR sequence derives from a woman aged 18-29 years who had recovered from COVID-19. The sequenced sample was PBMCs or T cells enriched from blood (not recorded which).

The CDR3 DNA is TGTGCCAGTCGTACAGGGGCCTATGGCTACACCTTC. Amino acids: CASRTGAYGYTF. The V and J genes are TRBV27 and TRBJ1-2, with 7 bases lining up with TRBD1. This CDR3 has 12 residues. With 9 bases clipped from V and 4 bases from J, the junction kept 5 bases outside the gene matches. In germline, CDR1 is MNHEY, CDR2 SMNVEV (reference sequence).